These 22 T cell receptor beta chains originate from one sample sequenced in a study of spatial heterogeneity in lung cancer. The sample's time point: blood at routine non-recurrence follow-up after resection. TCRdb redid the calling of the 5' RACE reads with MiXCR, one entry per CDR3 protein. Of around 70,000 distinct CDR3 sequences detected, around 9.3% appear once; the ten largest clones hold 1.9%. The sample consisted of PBMCs, taken at follow-up. Receptors originate from a female donor with early-stage non-small cell lung cancer.

This clonotype was seen ten or more times. The chain combines TRBV7-3 with TRBJ2-6; D gene ambiguous. Germline V gives CDR1 SGHTA, CDR2 FQGTGA. The CDR3 totals 18 residues. Trimming took 5 bases from V and 2 from J, leaving 19 bases between them. CDR3 protein: CASSPNLASRTGANVLTF. In DNA form, the CDR3 reads TGTGCCAGCAGCCCAAATCTCGCGTCTAGGACTGGGGCCAACGTCCTGACTTTC.

This clonotype has at least ten counts. The chain is built from TRBV27 and TRBJ1-1, with 8 bases fitting TRBD1. Germline V gives CDR1 MNHEY, CDR2 SMNVEV (reference sequence). V dropped 1 base and J dropped 6; count of bases not matched to a gene: 4. CDR3 length equals 14 residues. The CDR3 loop reads CASSLYDRGSEAFF. The DNA of the CDR3 is TGTGCCAGCAGTTTATATGACAGGGGTTCTGAAGCTTTCTTT.

This clonotype came up a few times. The chain employs TRBV6-5 and TRBJ2-4, with a weak D call TRBD1 (6 bases). This CDR3 contains 13 residues. Looked up from germline, CDR1 is MNHEY and CDR2 is SVGAGI. V was cut by 6 bases and J by 7 bases, with 13 bases left in between. The CDR3, as DNA: TGTGCCAGCAGCTCTACAGGGTCGAACATTCAGTACTTC. As protein: CASSSTGSNIQYF.

In its sample, this clonotype was seen many times. The gene calls are TRBV7-9 and TRBJ2-3; TRBD1 matches at 10 bases. V was clipped by 6 bases and J by 5 bases; unmatched bases: 2. Looked up from germline, CDR1 is SEHNR and CDR2 is FQNEAQ (reference sequence). The CDR3 is made up of 13 amino acids. CDR3 residues: CASRTGGEDTQYF. The CDR3 DNA follows: TGTGCCAGCAGGACAGGGGGCGAAGATACGCAGTATTTT. Full variable domain (outside the CDR3, taken from reference TRBV7-9 and TRBJ2-3): DTGVSQNPRHKITKRGQNVTFRCDPISEHNRLYWYRQTLGQGPEFLTYFQNEAQLEKSRLLSDRFSAERPKGSFSTLEIQRTEQGDSAMYLCASRTGGEDTQYFGPGTRLTVL.

This clonotype has ten or more counts. V usage is TRBV3-1 and J usage is TRBJ2-1; D gene unclear. Germline CDR1 LGHDT, CDR2 YNNKEL (reference sequence). Trimming removed 4 bases from V and 10 bases from J, with 11 bases in between. The CDR3 contains 12 residues. The CDR3 nucleotides read TGTGCCAGCAGCCTAACAAGCAGGGAGCAGTTCTTC. This sequence encodes CASSLTSREQFF.

This clonotype has at least ten counts. The chain combines TRBV27 with TRBJ1-2; D ambiguous. V was trimmed by 6 bases and J by 3 bases, leaving 14 bases between them. CDR3 length: 14 amino acids. CDR1 is MNHEY, CDR2 SMNVEV, per germline (reference sequence). For the CDR3, the DNA is TGTGCCAGCAGAAATCAACGTTTGGACTATGGCTACACCTTC. Protein sequence: CASRNQRLDYGYTF.

Note on this clonotype: A much larger clone sits a single nucleotide away, making a read error possible. This chain connects TRBV27 to TRBJ2-7; D is ambiguous. The germline gives CDR1 MNHEY, CDR2 SMNVEV (reference sequence). Deletions cut 6 bases from V and 3 bases from J, with 15 bases between. The CDR3 loop spans 14 amino acids. In nucleotides, the CDR3 is TGTGCCAGCAGCCGTTTTTTGTCCCTCTACGAGCAGTACTTC. Amino acids: CASSRFLSLYEQYF.

This clonotype came up a few times. The chain links TRBV30 to TRBJ2-1; 9 bases match TRBD2. From germline, CDR1 is GTSNPN and CDR2 SVGIG (reference sequence). The J segment lost 8 bases and the V segment lost 2 bases, leaving 10 bases of the junction unmatched. The CDR3 spans 15 residues. The CDR3 DNA follows: TGTGCCTGGAGTCTTAGCGGGAGAAGGGGAGATGAGCAGTTCTTC. It translates to CAWSLSGRRGDEQFF.

Notes on this clonotype: A single base separates this from a much larger clone, so it may be a read error. No conserved phenylalanine or tryptophan is present at the end of the CDR3, so a read error is the likely explanation. The chain has TRBV6-5 and TRBJ2-3, with 11 positions matching TRBD2. With 5 bases clipped from V and 5 bases from J, the junction kept 6 bases outside the gene matches. CDR3 length equals 15 residues. Germline CDR1 reads MNHEY; CDR2 reads SVGAGI. CDR3 amino acids: CASSKLAGDGDTQYS. The CDR3 bases are TGTGCCAGCAGTAAACTAGCGGGAGATGGAGATACGCAGTATTCT.

This clonotype was counted ten times or more. The chain employs TRBV10-3 and TRBJ1-3, with D possibly matching TRBD1 (5 bases). The germline V gene encodes CDR1 ENHRY and CDR2 SYGVKD. V was shortened by 6 bases and J by 2 bases, with 11 bases between the two germline ends. The CDR3 is made up of 14 amino acids. CDR3 amino acids: CAIRDKGPGNTIYF. Written as DNA, the CDR3 is TGTGCCATCAGGGACAAAGGCCCTGGAAACACCATATATTTT.

The chain combines TRBV2 with TRBJ2-7; 7 bases match TRBD1. Germline trimming cut 0 bases from V and 3 bases from J; bases unmatched to any gene: 5. The CDR3 runs 15 residues. Germline-derived CDR1 and CDR2 are SNHLY and FYNNEI. DNA of the CDR3: TGTGCCAGCAGTGAAGCGGTTGGACAGGTCTACGAGCAGTACTTC. Translating gives CASSEAVGQVYEQYF.

This clonotype was seen repeatedly, ten times or more. The genes are TRBV19 and TRBJ2-1, with 9 positions matching TRBD2. CDR3 length equals 16 residues. Losses at the gene ends were 2 bases for V and 4 bases for J; bases not matched to a gene: 6. From germline, CDR1 is LNHDA and CDR2 SQIVND (reference sequence). In nucleotides, the CDR3 is TGTGCCAGTAGTATATACGCGGGAGGGACGTACAATGAGCAGTTCTTC. Translated: CASSIYAGGTYNEQFF. The whole variable domain, filled in from reference TRBV19 and TRBJ2-1, reads DGGITQSPKYLFRKEGQNVTLSCEQNLNHDAMYWYRQDPGQGLRLIYYSQIVNDFQKGDIAEGYSVSREKKESFPLTVTSAQKNPTAFYLCASSIYAGGTYNEQFFGPGTRLTVL.

This clonotype was counted between two and nine times. The V call is TRBV5-1, the J call TRBJ2-3; D is unclear. CDR1 SGHRS and CDR2 YFSETQ come from the germline V gene. CDR3 length equals 13 residues. Trimming shortened V by 3 bases and J by 0 bases, and 5 bases separated the two germline ends. The chain's CDR3 is CASSSTSTDTQYF. The CDR3, as DNA: TGCGCCAGCAGCTCCACTAGCACAGATACGCAGTATTTT.

This clonotype was counted only a few times. The chain's CDR3 is CASSPGVGQSQETQYF. CDR3 in DNA: TGTGCCAGCAGCCCCGGGGTAGGACAGTCCCAAGAGACCCAGTACTTC. The chain couples TRBV12-3 or TRBV12-4 to TRBJ2-5; weak D call: TRBD1 (6 bases). The CDR3 covers 16 residues. V was clipped by 6 bases and J by 1 base, with 18 bases between them.

This clonotype has ten or more counts. One end of the junction fails to match germline, which may point to a read error. Here the CDR3 reads CASSLDSPGTGELFF. The CDR3, as DNA: TGTGCTAGCAGCTTGGACTCTCCAGGGACCGGGGAGCTGTTTTTT. The genes are TRBV7-7 and TRBJ2-2; possibly TRBD1 or TRBD2 for D (5 bases each). The CDR3 loop spans 15 amino acids. CDR1 SSHAT and CDR2 FNYEAQ come from the germline V gene (reference sequence).

This chain uses TRBV11-2 with TRBJ2-7, with 7 positions matching TRBD2. Trimming removed 4 bases from V and 3 bases from J; junction bases left unmatched: 12. The length of the CDR3 is 16 residues. Germline V gives CDR1 SGHAT, CDR2 FQNNGV. CDR3 residues: CASSSHAGRLIYEQYF. The CDR3 DNA reads TGTGCCAGCAGCTCCCACGCCGGGAGGTTAATCTACGAGCAGTACTTC. Filled out from reference TRBV11-2 and TRBJ2-7, the complete variable domain reads EAGVAQSPRYKIIEKRQSVAFWCNPISGHATLYWYQQILGQGPKLLIQFQNNGVVDDSQLPKDRFSAERLKGVDSTLKIQPAKLEDSAVYLCASSSHAGRLIYEQYFGPGTRLTVT.

This clonotype was seen many times. The chain has TRBV7-2 and TRBJ2-5, with TRBD2 as a possible D gene (5 bases). There are 13 residues in the CDR3. V was pared by 6 bases and J by 4 bases, with 12 bases between. The germline gives CDR1 SGHTA, CDR2 FQGNSA. This CDR3 is CASSRTHSETQYF. DNA of the CDR3: TGTGCCAGCAGTCGGACTCATTCAGAGACCCAGTACTTC.

There are a few counts of this clonotype. The chain links TRBV10-3 to TRBJ2-6; TRBD2 agrees at 10 bases. This CDR3 is built from 19 residues. J lost 2 bases, V lost 5 bases, and 12 bases had no gene match. CDR1 and CDR2 (germline): ENHRY, SYGVKD. CDR3 loop: CAISTVEWLAGAGANVLTF. CDR3 nucleotides: TGTGCCATCAGTACGGTGGAGTGGCTAGCGGGAGCTGGGGCCAACGTCCTGACTTTC.

This clonotype has at least ten counts. This chain links TRBV20-1 with TRBJ1-1; 9 bases line up with TRBD1. Germline trimming cut 4 bases from V and 4 bases from J; bases unmatched to any gene: 7. The CDR3 contains 14 residues. CDR1 and CDR2 (germline): DFQATT, SNEGSKA (reference sequence). The CDR3 here is CSANRDRDGTEAFF. The CDR3 coding sequence is TGCAGTGCTAACCGGGACAGGGACGGCACTGAAGCTTTCTTT.

This clonotype was counted ten times or more. The rearrangement links TRBV3-1 to TRBJ1-5, with a possible D match to TRBD1 (5 bases). V was cut by 0 bases and J by 8 bases, with 8 bases left in between. This CDR3 is built from 13 residues. Germline V CDR1 and CDR2: LGHDT, YNNKEL (reference sequence). DNA of the CDR3: TGTGCCAGCAGCCAAGATCGGGGGAAGCCCCAGCATTTT. Its protein is CASSQDRGKPQHF. Based on the CDR3 plus reference TRBV3-1 and TRBJ1-5, the full variable domain is DTAVSQTPKYLVTQMGNDKSIKCEQNLGHDTMYWYKQDSKKFLKIMFSYNNKELIINETVPNRFSPKSPDKAHLNLHINSLELGDSAVYFCASSQDRGKPQHFGDGTRLSIL.

This clonotype occurred a few times. This chain links TRBV7-9 with TRBJ2-5, with D possibly being TRBD1 (5 bases). Trimming shortened V by 5 bases and J by 8 bases, and 15 bases separated the two germline ends. In germline, CDR1 is SEHNR, CDR2 FQNEAQ (reference sequence). The CDR3 is 13 amino acids. The CDR3: CASSPDRRGTQYF. The CDR3 DNA is TGTGCCAGCAGCCCGGACCGTAGGGGAACCCAGTACTTC.

This clonotype was seen ten or more times. This chain uses TRBV7-2 with TRBJ1-1, with D unresolved. Trimming stripped 2 bases from V and 0 bases from J, with 16 bases between. This CDR3 region has 17 residues. CDR1 and CDR2 (germline): SGHTA, FQGNSA. The CDR3 DNA follows: TGTGCCAGCAGCTTAAGGCAGGCACTCCGCATGAACACTGAAGCTTTCTTT. Translation: CASSLRQALRMNTEAFF.